This T cell receptor beta chain was obtained from a study of T-cell reconstitution after alpha-beta-depleted transplantation in children. Trimming removed 0 bases from V and 4 bases from J; junction bases left unmatched: 7. The CDR3 is made up of 15 amino acids. Germline V gene sequence: CDR1 DFQATT, CDR2 SNEGSKA (reference sequence). Unique molecular identifiers featured in how the TCRbeta library was prepared. MiXCR, applied by TCRdb to the PCR reads, yields one record per CDR3 protein. The sample contains some 830,000 distinct CDR3 sequences, 15% to 20% of which appear only once. General study results and limits: About two months after transplant, alpha-beta T cells reportedly came from several hundred expanded graft clones. It was newly produced T cells that mostly accounted for T-cell counts and diversity one year after transplant. Certain patients had high TCRbeta diversity at day 60, and it came from recipient T cells and thymic progenitors that survived.

Turning to this clonotype: Its antigen is unidentified.

This sequence joins TRBV20-1 and TRBJ1-1; 8 bases align to TRBD1. The receptor's source is a male patient aged 10-17 years who had a stem cell transplant for acute lymphoblastic leukemia, so the T cells may come from the graft donor. Sequenced material: PBMCs, mostly from graft donor cells, taken 360 days after TCRalphabeta/CD19-depleted stem cell transplant. The CDR3 sequence is CSARDGSGGPTEAFF. CDR3 coding DNA: TGCAGTGCTAGAGACGGATCAGGGGGCCCCACTGAAGCTTTCTTT.